The clone carrying this T cell receptor beta chain was recorded at least ten times. This sample was taken from a study of human T cells and chemical hapten exposure. Each CDR3 protein gets one entry after TCRdb re-called the RACE reads with MiXCR. The sample includes roughly 48,000 distinct CDR3 sequences, roughly 9.6% of them seen just once. Described time point: patch test 1, 2 weeks after DPC sensitization. Noted treatment: therapeutic diphenylcyclopropenone sensitization with weekly scalp DPC. The template was total RNA from unfractionated whole blood. The sequence came from a woman aged 40 to 50 with alopecia areata. Some clones in this sample may be carry-over from other donors' samples. The specimen was whole blood, collected in connection with sensitization to the hapten diphenylcyclopropenone (DPC).

CDR3 DNA sequence: TGCGCCAGCAGCCAAGAGGCTAGCGGGGGGACCTACACCGGGGAGCTGTTTTTT. This gives the protein CASSQEASGGTYTGELFF. The V call is TRBV4-3, the J call TRBJ2-2; 11 nucleotides agree with TRBD2. The CDR3 totals 18 residues. Germline assignment: CDR1 LGHNA and CDR2 YSLEER. The ends lost 0 bases at V and 3 bases at J; junction bases unmatched: 6.